The TCR beta chain described here comes from a study of shared clonotypes between healthy human individuals. Study observations and caveats: It was observed that roughly 5.1% of naive CD4 clonotypes were shared across several donors. Across subsets, estimated richness was generally greater for naive than for memory populations. Non-shared clonotypes had lower generation probabilities than clonotypes shared by all four sorted-subset donors.

On this clone itself: Its antigen is currently unknown. This CDR3 is also generated by other DNA sequences in the sample.

The CDR3 contains 13 residues. The V and J ends lost 0 bases and 4 bases respectively, with 8 bases between them. From germline, CDR1 is SGHNT and CDR2 YYREEE (reference sequence). Sequencing was performed with immunoSEQ multiplex PCR; in TCRdb, only in-frame clones are kept and a portion is missing. The sample lists 600,000 to 750,000 clones, about three quarters occurring once. The sequence was obtained from a woman in her 30s in good health. Specimen: memory CD4+ T cells sorted from blood. Subset indicated: CD45RA-negative fraction. V and J are TRBV5-4 and TRBJ2-7; D perhaps matches TRBD1 (5 bases). CDR3 loop: CASSLAGHYEQYF. In DNA form, the CDR3 reads TGTGCCAGCAGCTTGGCAGGGCATTACGAGCAGTACTTC.